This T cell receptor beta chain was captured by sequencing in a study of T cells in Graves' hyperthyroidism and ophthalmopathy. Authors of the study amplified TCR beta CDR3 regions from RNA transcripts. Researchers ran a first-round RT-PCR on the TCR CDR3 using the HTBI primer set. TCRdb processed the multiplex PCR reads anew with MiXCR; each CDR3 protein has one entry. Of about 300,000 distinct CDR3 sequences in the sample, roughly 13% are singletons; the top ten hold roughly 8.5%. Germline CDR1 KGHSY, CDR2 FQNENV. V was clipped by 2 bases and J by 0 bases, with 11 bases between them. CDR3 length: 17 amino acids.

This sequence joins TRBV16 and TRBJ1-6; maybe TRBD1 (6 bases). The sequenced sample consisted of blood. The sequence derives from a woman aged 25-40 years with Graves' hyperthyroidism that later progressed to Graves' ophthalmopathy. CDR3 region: CASSQGQLSSYNSPLHF. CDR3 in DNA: TGTGCCAGCAGCCAAGGACAGTTGAGCTCCTATAATTCACCCCTCCACTTT.